These 17 T cell receptor beta chains share one sample of origin, sequenced in a study of shared clonotypes between healthy human individuals. Sequencing used immunoSEQ multiplex PCR; TCRdb keeps in-frame clones, though not all of them. The sample lists over 2 million clones, about 95% occurring once. Terminally differentiated effector memory CD45RA+ cells were excluded by CCR7 positive selection of CD45RO-negative cells. Sequenced: naive CD8+ T cells sorted from blood. The origin of the receptors is a man aged 18 to 29 in good health.

This clone has just one count. This sequence joins TRBV6-5 and TRBJ2-7; 8 bases match TRBD2. V dropped 4 bases and J dropped 3; count of bases not matched to a gene: 5. CDR1 is MNHEY and CDR2 is SVGAGI in the germline V gene. This CDR3 contains 14 residues. The CDR3 DNA reads TGTGCCAGCAGTTTCGGGGGGGCCGACTACGAGCAGTACTTC. It yields the protein CASSFGGADYEQYF.

This clone showed up just once. The chain links TRBV11-2 to TRBJ2-1, with unresolved D. Trimming left V 5 bases short and J 7 bases short, with 9 bases between. CDR1 and CDR2 (germline): SGHAT, FQNNGV. This CDR3 has 12 residues. The CDR3: CASSIWGNEQFF. The CDR3 DNA sequence: TGTGCCAGCAGCATTTGGGGAAATGAGCAGTTCTTC.

This clone appeared once. The V gene is TRBV30, the J gene TRBJ2-2; no clear D. Germline CDR1 and CDR2: GTSNPN and SVGIG (reference sequence). The CDR3 consists of 13 residues. V lost 5 bases, J lost 6 bases, and 13 bases lay in between. CDR3 coding DNA: TGTGCCTGGGACATCCTTACGGCCGGGGAGCTGTTTTTT. This gives the protein CAWDILTAGELFF. The full variable domain, with the rest looked up from reference TRBV30 and TRBJ2-2, is SQTIHQWPATLVQPVGSPLSLECTVEGTSNPNLYWYRQAAGRGLQLLFYSVGIGQISSEVPQNLSASRPQDRQFILSSKKLLLSDSGFYLCAWDILTAGELFFGEGSRLTVL.

The DNA for the CDR3 is TGCAGCGTTGAAGGCCCTAGCGGAAGCTCCTACAATGAGCAGTTCTTC. Its protein product is CSVEGPSGSSYNEQFF. The V and J genes are TRBV29-1 and TRBJ2-1, with TRBD2 identical over 7 bases. CDR1 SQVTM and CDR2 ANQGSEA come from the germline V gene. V lost 1 base and J lost 0; bases outside the gene matches: 6. The CDR3 has 16 amino acids.

The gene calls are TRBV2 and TRBJ1-5; no definite D call. Germline assignment: CDR1 SNHLY and CDR2 FYNNEI. V was shortened by 5 bases and J by 6 bases, with 20 bases between the two germline ends. This CDR3 contains 16 residues. The CDR3 reads CASSRYGTKRGQPQHF. Written as DNA, the CDR3 is TGTGCCAGCAGTAGGTACGGTACTAAGCGGGGTCAGCCCCAGCATTTT.

The V gene is TRBV5-4, the J gene TRBJ2-1, with TRBD2 identical over 12 bases. CDR1 is SGHNT, CDR2 YYREEE, per germline (reference sequence). Unmatched junction bases numbered 2, after V lost 0 bases and J lost 7 bases. This CDR3 contains 15 residues. DNA for the CDR3: TGTGCCAGCAGCTTGGCTCTAGCGGGGGGGAATGAGCAGTTCTTC. Residues: CASSLALAGGNEQFF.

V usage is TRBV30 and J usage is TRBJ1-4, with D possibly being TRBD1 (5 bases). Trimming stripped 0 bases from V and 9 bases from J, with 20 bases between. Germline V lookup: CDR1 GTSNPN, CDR2 SVGIG (reference sequence). The CDR3 consists of 16 residues. The CDR3 nucleotides are TGTGCCTGGAGTGTTTTGAACGGCAGGGCAGGACAAAAACTGTTTTTT. Its protein product is CAWSVLNGRAGQKLFF.

This chain connects TRBV6-5 to TRBJ2-3; no definite D call. CDR3 size: 13 residues. Trimming cost V 8 bases and J 0 bases, with 9 bases left between them. Germline V gives CDR1 MNHEY, CDR2 SVGAGI. CDR3 sequence (DNA): TGTGCCAGCTCAACTATAAGCACAGATACGCAGTATTTT. Translation gives CASSTISTDTQYF.

V usage is TRBV7-2 and J usage is TRBJ1-2; D unclear. Germline values: CDR1 SGHTA, CDR2 FQGNSA. The CDR3 spans 11 residues. V was trimmed by 5 bases and J by 8 bases, leaving 9 bases between them. The CDR3 DNA sequence: TGTGCCAGCAGCACCGGACTAGGCTACACCTTC. Translation: CASSTGLGYTF.

A single count supports this clone. The chain recombines TRBV21-1 with TRBJ2-3; TRBD1 is the table's D call, not checked against the DNA. TRBV21-1 is a listed pseudogene. The CDR3 has 15 amino acids. The chain's CDR3 is CASSKVRGSTDTQYF. CDR3 nucleotide sequence: TGTGCCAGCAGCAAAGTGAGGGGGTCCACAGATACGCAGTATTTT.

The CDR3 DNA sequence: TGTGCCAGCAGTGAAACGAAAGGGCTGTGGTATGGCTACACCTTC. This translates into CASSETKGLWYGYTF. The rearrangement links TRBV25-1 to TRBJ1-2; D is unclear. The CDR3 sequence is 15 residues long. In germline, CDR1 is MGHDK, CDR2 SYGVNS. V was pared by 2 bases and J by 5 bases, with 15 bases between.

The J gene is TRBJ2-1, the V gene TRBV28; TRBD2 matches 7 bases. The CDR3 consists of 15 residues. V lost 6 bases to trimming and J lost 0 bases; unmatched junction nucleotides: 5. Looked up from germline, CDR1 is MDHEN and CDR2 is SYDVKM. CDR3 sequence (DNA): TGTGCCAGCAGGGCGGGGGATAGCTCCTACAATGAGCAGTTCTTC. The encoded protein is CASRAGDSSYNEQFF.

Note on this clone: The sample has other DNA sequences that encode this CDR3 too. The J gene is TRBJ2-2, the V gene TRBV27; D is ambiguous. The CDR3 runs to 11 residues. Trimming shortened V by 8 bases and J by 4 bases, and 5 bases separated the two germline ends. Germline CDR1 is MNHEY and CDR2 is SMNVEV (reference sequence). Written as DNA, the CDR3 is TGTGCCAGCTCGGGCACCGGGGAGCTGTTTTTT. Its protein product is CASSGTGELFF.

The J gene is TRBJ1-1, the V gene TRBV5-8; D remains ambiguous. Trimming cost V 4 bases and J 8 bases, with 9 bases left between them. Germline lookup yields CDR1 SGHTS and CDR2 YDEGEE. This CDR3 is 11 amino acids long. DNA for the CDR3: TGTGCCAGCAGCCCCCTGGAAGAAGCTTTCTTT. It yields the protein CASSPLEEAFF.

The chain links TRBV7-2 to TRBJ2-7; 7 positions match TRBD1. The length of the CDR3 is 15 residues. After removal of 1 base from V and 4 bases from J, the junction contained 7 bases not matched to a gene. In germline, CDR1 is SGHTA, CDR2 FQGNSA. Here the CDR3 DNA reads TGTGCCAGCAGCTTAGTATACAGGGGTTTGTACGAGCAGTACTTC. Protein: CASSLVYRGLYEQYF.

Concerning this clone itself: An end of the junction does not agree with germline; a read error may underlie this. V is TRBV5-1 and J is TRBJ2-7, with 7 bases matching TRBD1. The germline V gene has CDR1 SGHRS and CDR2 YFSETQ. The CDR3 totals 16 residues. This CDR3 is CASSLEAPGQPYGQYF. DNA for the CDR3: TGCGCCAGCAGCTTGGAAGCACCGGGACAGCCCTACGGGCAGTACTTC. Filled out from reference TRBV5-1 and TRBJ2-7, the complete variable domain reads KAGVTQTPRYLIKTRGQQVTLSCSPISGHRSVSWYQQTPGQGLQFLFEYFSETQRNKGNFPGRFSGRQFSNSRSEMNVSTLELGDSALYLCASSLEAPGQPYGQYFGPGTRLTVT.

Only one count was recorded for this clone. The V and J genes are TRBV4-1 and TRBJ2-7, with 11 bases lining up with TRBD2. From germline, CDR1 is MGHRA and CDR2 YSYEKL. The CDR3 runs 16 residues. After removal of 3 bases from V and 2 bases from J, the junction contained 6 bases not matched to a gene. The CDR3: CASSQDLAGGTYEQYF. Here the CDR3 DNA reads TGCGCCAGCAGCCAGGATCTAGCGGGAGGAACCTACGAGCAGTACTTC.